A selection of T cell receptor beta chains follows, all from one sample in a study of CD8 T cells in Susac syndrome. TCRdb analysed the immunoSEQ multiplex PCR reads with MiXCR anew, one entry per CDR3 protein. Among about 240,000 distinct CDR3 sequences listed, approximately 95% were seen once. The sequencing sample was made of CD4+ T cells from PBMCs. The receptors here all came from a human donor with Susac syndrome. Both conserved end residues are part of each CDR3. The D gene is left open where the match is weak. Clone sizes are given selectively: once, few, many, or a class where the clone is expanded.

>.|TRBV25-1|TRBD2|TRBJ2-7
CASSEYVAGASQQYF
TGTGCCAGCAGTGAATACGTAGCGGGAGCCTCTCAGCAGTACTTC
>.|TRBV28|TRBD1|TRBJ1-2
CATATGIYGYTF
TGTGCCACCGCGACAGGGATCTATGGCTACACCTTC
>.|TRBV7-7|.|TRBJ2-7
CASSLDFSSAAQYF
TGTGCTAGCAGCTTGGATTTTTCTAGCGCGGCGCAGTACTTC
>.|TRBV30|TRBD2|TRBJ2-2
CALLAGVAPGELFF
TGTGCCTTACTAGCGGGAGTCGCTCCCGGGGAGCTGTTTTTT
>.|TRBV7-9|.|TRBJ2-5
CASTESAGGRTGETQYF
TGTGCCAGCACCGAAAGTGCCGGCGGGAGGACAGGAGAGACCCAGTACTTC
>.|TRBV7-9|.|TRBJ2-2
CASRAARQTTYTGELFF
TGTGCCAGCAGGGCGGCTCGGCAGACCACATACACCGGGGAGCTGTTTTTT
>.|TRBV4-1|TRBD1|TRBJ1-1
CASSQGGGRAEAFF
TGCGCCAGCAGCCAAGGAGGGGGCAGGGCTGAAGCTTTCTTT
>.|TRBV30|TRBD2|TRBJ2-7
CAWSGAGVGEQYF
TGTGCCTGGAGCGGAGCGGGAGTCGGAGAGCAGTACTTC
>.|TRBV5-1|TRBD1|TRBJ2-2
CASSPRQGEYGELFF
TGCGCCAGCAGCCCGAGACAGGGAGAATACGGGGAGCTGTTTTTT
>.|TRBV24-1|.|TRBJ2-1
CATKVFNEQFF
TGTGCCACCAAGGTTTTTAATGAGCAGTTCTTC
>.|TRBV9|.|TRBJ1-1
CASSVVGGMNTEAFF
TGTGCCAGCAGCGTAGTGGGGGGAATGAACACTGAAGCTTTCTTT
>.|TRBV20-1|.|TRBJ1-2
CSGKPGLERYGYTF
TGCAGTGGGAAGCCAGGGTTAGAACGCTATGGCTACACCTTC
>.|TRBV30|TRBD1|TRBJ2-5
CAWSGTGETQYF
TGTGCCTGGAGTGGGACAGGAGAGACCCAGTACTTC
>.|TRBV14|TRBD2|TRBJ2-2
CASSRRLALGTGELFF
TGTGCCAGCAGCCGGCGACTAGCCCTTGGTACCGGGGAGCTGTTTTTT
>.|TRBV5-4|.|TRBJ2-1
CASSLGTTYNEQFF
TGTGCCAGCAGCTTAGGGACCACCTACAATGAGCAGTTCTTC
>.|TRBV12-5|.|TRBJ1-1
CASAGQLNTEAFF
TGTGCTAGCGCCGGGCAGTTGAACACTGAAGCTTTCTTT
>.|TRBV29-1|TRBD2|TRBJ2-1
CSVVLAGAYNEQFF
TGCAGCGTTGTTCTAGCGGGGGCGTACAATGAGCAGTTCTTC
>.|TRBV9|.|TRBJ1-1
CASSVDQAEAFF
TGTGCCAGCAGCGTAGACCAGGCTGAAGCTTTCTTT
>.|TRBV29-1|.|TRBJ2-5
CSVCRLTVAKETQYF
TGCAGCGTATGTCGCTTGACGGTTGCCAAAGAGACCCAGTACTTC
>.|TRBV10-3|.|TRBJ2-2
CAIGGIGGGELFF
TGTGCCATCGGGGGAATCGGTGGAGGGGAGCTGTTTTTT
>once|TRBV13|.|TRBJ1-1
CASSGRDGEVMVAGAFF
TGTGCCAGCAGCGGAAGGGACGGAGAGGTAATGGTAGCGGGAGCTTTCTTT
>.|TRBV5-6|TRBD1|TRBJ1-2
CASSFRDRVNYGYTF
TGTGCCAGCAGCTTCCGGGACAGGGTTAACTATGGCTACACCTTC
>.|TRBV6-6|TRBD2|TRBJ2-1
CASSYSSSGSRNEQFF
TGTGCCAGCAGTTACTCATCTAGCGGGAGCCGCAATGAGCAGTTCTTC
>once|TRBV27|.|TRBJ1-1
CASSPTRDGEAFF
TGTGCCAGCAGTCCGACCCGGGACGGCGAAGCTTTCTTT
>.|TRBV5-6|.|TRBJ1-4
CASSLGDPLEKLFF
TGTGCCAGCAGTTTGGGAGACCCCCTAGAAAAACTGTTTTTT
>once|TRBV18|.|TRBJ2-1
CASSRRGRASYNEQFF
TGTGCCAGCTCACGAAGGGGGAGGGCTTCCTACAATGAGCAGTTCTTC
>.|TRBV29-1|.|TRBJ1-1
CSVFRTAGAFF
TGCAGCGTTTTCCGGACAGCTGGAGCTTTCTTT
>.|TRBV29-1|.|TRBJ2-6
CSVMGGSGANVLTF
TGCAGCGTGATGGGAGGCTCTGGGGCCAACGTCCTGACTTTC
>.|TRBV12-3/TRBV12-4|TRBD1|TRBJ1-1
CASSLRGLTEAFF
TGTGCCAGCAGCCTCAGGGGGCTTACTGAAGCTTTCTTT
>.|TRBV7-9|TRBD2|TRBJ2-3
CASSLRGAGEGSDTQYF
TGTGCCAGCAGCCTTCGCGGGGCGGGAGAAGGTTCAGATACGCAGTATTTT
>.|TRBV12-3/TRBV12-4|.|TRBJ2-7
CASKAGHSSYEQYF
TGTGCCAGCAAGGCGGGGCATAGCTCCTACGAGCAGTACTTC
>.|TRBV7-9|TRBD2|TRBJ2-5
CAIAPGLAFQETQYF
TGTGCCATCGCTCCGGGACTAGCGTTCCAAGAGACCCAGTACTTC
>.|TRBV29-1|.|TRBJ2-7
CSVGDRIEQYF
TGCAGCGTTGGTGACAGAATCGAGCAGTACTTC
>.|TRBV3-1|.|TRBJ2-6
CASSQDTSGANVLTF
TGTGCCAGCAGCCAAGACACCTCTGGGGCCAACGTCCTGACTTTC
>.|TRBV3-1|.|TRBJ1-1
CASSQEWENTEAFF
TGTGCCAGCAGCCAAGAATGGGAGAACACTGAAGCTTTCTTT
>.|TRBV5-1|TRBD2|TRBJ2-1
CASSPQREHEQFF
TGCGCCAGCAGCCCCCAGCGGGAGCATGAGCAGTTCTTC
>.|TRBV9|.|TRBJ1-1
CASSVGGPSNTEAFF
TGTGCCAGCAGCGTAGGGGGACCATCGAACACTGAAGCTTTCTTT
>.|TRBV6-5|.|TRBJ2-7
CASRQVGREQYF
TGTGCCAGCAGGCAGGTGGGTCGCGAGCAGTACTTC
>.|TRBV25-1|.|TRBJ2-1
CASRGGSGSEQFF
TGTGCCAGCAGGGGAGGTAGCGGTAGTGAGCAGTTCTTC
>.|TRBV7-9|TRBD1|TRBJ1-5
CASSLEVSGGQAPAQHF
TGTGCCAGCAGCTTAGAAGTCTCTGGGGGACAGGCGCCAGCCCAGCATTTT
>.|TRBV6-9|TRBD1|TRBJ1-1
CASTEDRGNTEAFF
TGTGCCAGCACCGAAGACAGGGGGAACACTGAAGCTTTCTTT
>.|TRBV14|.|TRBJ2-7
CASSQEGAVVREQYF
TGTGCCAGCAGCCAAGAAGGAGCAGTGGTGCGCGAGCAGTACTTC
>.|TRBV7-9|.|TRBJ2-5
CASSKIAEETQYF
TGTGCCAGCAGCAAAATAGCGGAAGAGACCCAGTACTTC
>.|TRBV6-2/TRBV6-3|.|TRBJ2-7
CASQDLRWYF
TGTGCCAGCCAAGACCTACGGTGGTACTTC
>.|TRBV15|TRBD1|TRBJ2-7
CATSSLGDRHPYEQYF
TGTGCCACCAGCAGTCTAGGGGACAGACACCCCTACGAGCAGTACTTC
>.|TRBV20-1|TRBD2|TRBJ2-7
CSARDGSGSSYEQYF
TGCAGTGCTAGAGACGGAAGCGGGAGCTCCTACGAGCAGTACTTC
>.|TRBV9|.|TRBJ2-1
CASSVGGLNYNEQFF
TGTGCCAGCAGCGTCGGGGGACTCAATTACAATGAGCAGTTCTTC
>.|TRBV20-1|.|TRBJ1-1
CSATDTNTEAFF
TGCAGTGCAACCGACACGAACACTGAAGCTTTCTTT
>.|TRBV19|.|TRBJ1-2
CASSPDRQDNYGYTF
TGTGCCAGTAGTCCAGATCGCCAGGACAACTATGGCTACACCTTC
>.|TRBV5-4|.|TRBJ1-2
CASSLVRGEGGYTF
TGTGCCAGCAGCTTGGTGAGGGGGGAAGGGGGCTACACCTTC
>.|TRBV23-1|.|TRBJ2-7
CASSQSRQSYEQYF
TGCGCCAGCAGTCAATCGAGGCAGTCCTACGAGCAGTACTTC
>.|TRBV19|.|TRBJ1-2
CASISQFYGYTF
TGTGCCAGTATCTCACAGTTCTATGGCTACACCTTC
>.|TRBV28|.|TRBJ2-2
CASSLLAGELFF
TGTGCCAGCAGTTTACTAGCTGGGGAGCTGTTTTTT